These 13 T cell receptor beta chains were sequenced from one sample in a study of response to subunit inactivated influenza vaccine. TCRdb used MiXCR to reprocess the RT-PCR reads, holding one entry per CDR3 protein. The table shows about 540,000 distinct CDR3 sequences, with less than 25% occurring only once. The sample was also linked to a second study, of T cells expressing NK-cell markers. That study adds: Libraries used 5'RACE template switching adding universal primer site and UMIs.

Sequences were derived from CD4+ T cells sorted from PBMCs, sampled less than 13 days after vaccination. The source is a man in his forties or fifties who received an inactivated influenza vaccine.

The chain combines TRBV12-3 or TRBV12-4 with TRBJ2-1, with a tentative D call TRBD2 (6 bases). With 6 bases removed from V and 0 bases from J, the gap between germline ends came to 12 bases. The CDR3 is 15 residues long. The DNA for the CDR3 is TGTGCCAGCAGGGCTAGCGTCAGCTCCTACAATGAGCAGTTCTTC. Its protein is CASRASVSSYNEQFF.

There are a few counts of this clonotype. V is TRBV7-2 and J is TRBJ2-3, with 9 nucleotides matching TRBD2. This CDR3 spans 15 amino acids. V lost 5 bases to trimming and J lost 3 bases; unmatched junction nucleotides: 6. Germline-derived CDR1 and CDR2 are SGHTA and FQGNSA. CDR3 region: CASSPRTSATDTQYF. As DNA, the CDR3 is TGTGCCAGCAGCCCACGGACTAGCGCAACAGATACGCAGTATTTT.

J is TRBJ1-4 and V is TRBV20-1; D gene ambiguous. The ends were cut back, 0 bases at V and 9 bases at J, with 17 bases in the middle. Germline V CDR1 and CDR2: DFQATT, SNEGSKA (reference sequence). The CDR3 totals 15 residues. The CDR3 loop is CSARDFKIGSQKLFF. As DNA, the CDR3 is TGCAGTGCTAGAGATTTTAAGATCGGATCCCAAAAACTGTTTTTT.

The chain carries TRBV11-2 and TRBJ2-6; no reliable D call. Germline values: CDR1 SGHAT, CDR2 FQNNGV. There are 15 residues in the CDR3. The V and J ends lost 3 bases and 0 bases respectively, with 6 bases between them. Here the CDR3 DNA reads TGTGCCAGCAGCTTTAAAAACTCTGGGGCCAACGTCCTGACTTTC. Amino acids: CASSFKNSGANVLTF.

The chain links TRBV27 to TRBJ2-7, with 11 bases fitting TRBD1. The germline gives CDR1 MNHEY, CDR2 SMNVEV (reference sequence). There are 16 residues in the CDR3. Trimming at V came to 3 bases and at J to 3 bases, leaving 7 bases not matched to a gene. CDR3: CASSFGQGAFFYEQYF. The CDR3 region has the DNA TGTGCCAGCAGTTTCGGACAGGGGGCATTTTTCTACGAGCAGTACTTC.

This clonotype was observed a few times. The chain is built from TRBV18 and TRBJ2-1; weak D call: TRBD1 (6 bases). The CDR3 has 15 residues. Germline V lookup: CDR1 KGHSH, CDR2 LQKENI. Trimming removed 1 base at V and 7 bases at J, with 14 bases between. The CDR3 coding sequence is TGTGCCAGCTCACCACAAACAGGGTGGGGGAATGAGCAGTTCTTC. It translates to CASSPQTGWGNEQFF.

This clonotype was seen a handful of times. V and J are TRBV5-1 and TRBJ2-7, with D perhaps TRBD2 (6 bases). CDR1 and CDR2 from the germline V gene are SGHRS and YFSETQ. V lost 1 base and J 6 bases, leaving 14 bases between the germline ends. CDR3 length: 14 amino acids. The CDR3 bases are TGCGCCAGCAGCTTGTTGGAGGGGACGCGCGAGCAGTACTTC. This sequence encodes CASSLLEGTREQYF.

The rearrangement links TRBV6-5 to TRBJ2-5; D may correspond to TRBD1 or TRBD2 (5 bases each). V lost 2 bases, J lost 1 base, and 11 bases lay in between. This CDR3 is built from 15 residues. Germline loops: CDR1 MNHEY, CDR2 SVGAGI. Here the CDR3 reads CASSYLGALQETQYF. CDR3 coding DNA: TGTGCCAGCAGTTACCTCGGGGCTCTCCAAGAGACCCAGTACTTC.

This clonotype was detected a few times. The V and J genes are TRBV6-5 and TRBJ1-1; the match to TRBD1 covers 8 bases. This CDR3 is built from 14 residues. CDR1 and CDR2 from the germline V gene are MNHEY and SVGAGI. V trimming: 1 base; J trimming: 3 bases; junction bases outside the gene matches: 1. The CDR3 sequence: CASSYLTGDTEAFF. The CDR3 DNA follows: TGTGCCAGCAGTTACTTGACAGGGGACACTGAAGCTTTCTTT.

This clonotype was detected a few times. This rearrangement joins TRBV24-1 to TRBJ2-3; D possibly corresponds to TRBD2 (6 bases). In germline, CDR1 is KGHDR, CDR2 SFDVKD. V was pared by 2 bases and J by 10 bases, with 12 bases between. The CDR3 consists of 13 residues. The CDR3 DNA sequence: TGTGCCACCAGTGATTGGGGAGGCAGACCGCAGTATTTT. This sequence encodes CATSDWGGRPQYF.

This clonotype was seen only a few times. The rearrangement joins TRBV2 to TRBJ2-5; unclear D gene. The CDR3 loop spans 14 amino acids. Germline values: CDR1 SNHLY, CDR2 FYNNEI. Trimming took 7 bases from V and 4 from J, leaving 16 bases between them. CDR3 amino acids: CASTVDLKRETQYF. CDR3 DNA: TGTGCCAGCACTGTGGACCTGAAGCGAGAGACCCAGTACTTC.

This clonotype occurred a few times. In DNA, the CDR3 is TGTGCCAGCAGCGTAGATCCCGGGGGCACAGATACGCAGTATTTT. Translating gives CASSVDPGGTDTQYF. The genes are TRBV9 and TRBJ2-3, with D possibly being TRBD2 (5 bases). The CDR3 consists of 15 residues. Germline V gives CDR1 SGDLS, CDR2 YYNGEE. V was clipped by 0 bases and J by 1 base, with 9 bases between them.

This clonotype was recorded a few times. The chain couples TRBV7-2 to TRBJ2-5; D not certain. Looked up from germline, CDR1 is SGHTA and CDR2 is FQGNSA. This CDR3 has 16 amino acids. The V end lost 3 bases, the J end lost 1 base, and 15 bases lay between the germline ends. This chain's CDR3 is CASSFYSQRSQETQYF. The CDR3 nucleotides are TGTGCCAGCAGCTTCTACTCTCAGCGAAGCCAAGAGACCCAGTACTTC.